This T cell receptor beta chain was recorded in a study of regulatory and conventional T cells in RAG deficiency. The sorted conventional CD4+ T cells were CD25-low and CD127-high, with genomic DNA sequenced. General observations from the study: RAG-deficient patients showed markedly lower Shannon entropy and higher Simpson indices than control T-cell subsets.

Here immunoSEQ multiplex PCR was the method, and the copy in TCRdb shows in-frame clones only, minus some. Of 10,000 to 15,000 clones listed, 90% to 95% are singletons. Germline values: CDR1 SGDLS, CDR2 YYNGEE. The CDR3 totals 15 residues. Unmatched junction bases numbered 2, after V lost 0 bases and J lost 0 bases. Remarks on this clone: Its cognate antigen is unknown.

These same data were also listed under a study on regulatory T cells. That source adds: Primers: 52 TRBV forward and 13 TRBJ reverse.

Material: CD4+ effector T cells sorted from blood. V and J are TRBV9 and TRBJ1-1; 7 bases map to TRBD1. The sequence was obtained from a human donor in good health. CDR3 bases: TGTGCCAGCAGCGTAGGTGGGACAGTGAACACTGAAGCTTTCTTT. This translates into CASSVGGTVNTEAFF. Based on the CDR3 plus reference TRBV9 and TRBJ1-1, the full variable domain is DSGVTQTPKHLITATGQRVTLRCSPRSGDLSVYWYQQSLDQGLQFLIQYYNGEERAKGNILERFSAQQFPDLHSELNLSSLELGDSALYFCASSVGGTVNTEAFFGQGTRLTVV.